The clone carrying this T cell receptor beta chain has more than one count but fewer than ten. The data derive from a study of blood T cells in healthy people across ages. A second PCR of roughly 7 to 11 cycles used a sample-barcoded 5' primer and a J-beta primer mix. In TCRdb, the 5' RACE reads were re-called with MiXCR into one record per CDR3 protein. This table has 1.8 million or so distinct CDR3 sequences, about 39% appearing once. Between the trimmed V and J ends, which lost 3 bases and 7 bases, there was a span of 12 bases. CDR3 length: 12 amino acids. The germline V gene has CDR1 DFQATT and CDR2 SNEGSKA (reference sequence).

The V and J genes are TRBV20-1 and TRBJ1-1; D ambiguous. The TCR originated in a human donor in good health. What was sequenced was blood. Written as DNA, the CDR3 is TGCAGTGCTAGGAGGGAACATATTGAAGCTTTCTTT. The encoded protein is CSARREHIEAFF.